These T cell receptor beta chains were read from a single sample in a study of blood T cell repertoires in COVID-19. Libraries were prepared by immunoSEQ multiplex PCR; TCRdb keeps only in-frame clonotypes and omits some of them. The sample contains around 330,000 clones, roughly 85% of which appear only once. Sequencing was carried out using PBMCs or T cells enriched from blood (not recorded which). All receptors come from a woman in her twenties or thirties who had been exposed to COVID-19. Each CDR3 is given with its conserved first and last residue. The D gene is left open where the match is weak. Clone size, where shown, is once, few, many, or a class for clones that have expanded.

v_call	d_call	j_call	clone_size	cdr3_aa	cdr3_nt
TRBV11-2	-	TRBJ2-5	-	CASSKGPPPQTQYF	TGTGCCAGCAGCAAGGGGCCTCCTCCTCAGACCCAGTACTTC
TRBV5-8	TRBD1	TRBJ1-2	few	CASSLFEGQGAGYTF	TGTGCCAGCAGCTTGTTCGAAGGACAGGGGGCCGGCTACACCTTC
TRBV25-1	-	TRBJ1-2	-	CASSGLYGYTF	TGTGCCAGCAGTGGACTCTATGGCTACACCTTC
TRBV11-2	-	TRBJ2-7	once	CASSSGLGLAYEQYF	TGTGCCAGCAGCTCGGGACTGGGATTAGCCTACGAGCAGTACTTC
TRBV6-5	-	TRBJ1-2	-	CASSYSGQSHGYTF	TGTGCCAGCAGTTACTCGGGGCAGTCTCACGGCTACACCTTC
TRBV9	TRBD2	TRBJ2-1	-	CASAGGNTNNEQFF	TGTGCCAGCGCGGGGGGCAATACGAACAATGAGCAGTTCTTC
TRBV18	-	TRBJ1-3	-	CASSPSGVRNTIYF	TGTGCCAGCTCACCGTCAGGGGTGAGAAACACCATATATTTT
TRBV27	TRBD2	TRBJ2-5	-	CASRKRGGAETQYF	TGTGCCAGCAGAAAAAGGGGAGGGGCTGAGACCCAGTACTTC
TRBV7-6	-	TRBJ2-1	-	CASSLLGPTSSYNEQFF	TGTGCCAGCAGCTTATTGGGGCCGACGAGCTCCTACAATGAGCAGTTCTTC
TRBV6-6	TRBD1	TRBJ1-1	-	CASSLTGGTEAFF	TGTGCCAGCAGCCTTACAGGGGGGACTGAAGCTTTCTTT